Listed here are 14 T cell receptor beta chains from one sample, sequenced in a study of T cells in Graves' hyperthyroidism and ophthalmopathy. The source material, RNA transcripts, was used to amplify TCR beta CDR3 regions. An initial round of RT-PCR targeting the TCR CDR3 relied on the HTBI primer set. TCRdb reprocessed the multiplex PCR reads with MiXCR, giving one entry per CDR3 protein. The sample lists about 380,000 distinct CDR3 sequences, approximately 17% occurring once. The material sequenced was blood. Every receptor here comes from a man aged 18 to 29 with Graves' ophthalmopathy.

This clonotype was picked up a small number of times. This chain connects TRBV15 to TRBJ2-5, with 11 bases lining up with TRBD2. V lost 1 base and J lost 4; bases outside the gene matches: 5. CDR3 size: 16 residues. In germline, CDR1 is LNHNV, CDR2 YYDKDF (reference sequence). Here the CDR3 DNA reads TGTGCCACCAGCAGAGGGAGGCTAGCGGGGGGAGAGACCCAGTACTTC. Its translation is CATSRGRLAGGETQYF.

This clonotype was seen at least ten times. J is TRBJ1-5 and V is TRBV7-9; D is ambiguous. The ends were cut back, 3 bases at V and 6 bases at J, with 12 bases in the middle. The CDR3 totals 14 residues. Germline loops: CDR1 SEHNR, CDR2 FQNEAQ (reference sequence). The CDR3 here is CASSFPGYGQPQHF. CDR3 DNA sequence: TGTGCCAGCAGCTTCCCGGGTTACGGTCAGCCCCAGCATTTT. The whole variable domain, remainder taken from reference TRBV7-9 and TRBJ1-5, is DTGVSQNPRHKITKRGQNVTFRCDPISEHNRLYWYRQTLGQGPEFLTYFQNEAQLEKSRLLSDRFSAERPKGSFSTLEIQRTEQGDSAMYLCASSFPGYGQPQHFGDGTRLSIL.

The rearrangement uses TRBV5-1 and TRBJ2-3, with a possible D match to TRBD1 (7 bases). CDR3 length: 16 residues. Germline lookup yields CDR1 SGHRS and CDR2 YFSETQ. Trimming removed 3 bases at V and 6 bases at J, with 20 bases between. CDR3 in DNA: TGCGCCAGCAGCTGGGCGTTGGAGGGGGCGAGGGATACGCAGTATTTT. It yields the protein CASSWALEGARDTQYF.

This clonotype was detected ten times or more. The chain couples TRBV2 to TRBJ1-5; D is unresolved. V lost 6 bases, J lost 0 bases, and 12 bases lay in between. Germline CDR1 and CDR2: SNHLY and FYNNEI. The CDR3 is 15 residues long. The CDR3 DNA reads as TGTGCCAGCAGCCTTTCAGCGTATAGCAATCAGCCCCAGCATTTT. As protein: CASSLSAYSNQPQHF. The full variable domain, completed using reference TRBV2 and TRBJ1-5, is EPEVTQTPSHQVTQMGQEVILRCVPISNHLYFYWYRQILGQKVEFLVSFYNNEISEKSEIFDDQFSVERPDGSNFTLKIRSTKLEDSAMYFCASSLSAYSNQPQHFGDGTRLSIL.

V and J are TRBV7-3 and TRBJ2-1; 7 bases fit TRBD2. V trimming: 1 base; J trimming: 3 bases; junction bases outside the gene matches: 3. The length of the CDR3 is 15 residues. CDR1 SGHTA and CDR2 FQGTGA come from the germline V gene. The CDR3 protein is CASSLIRGDYNEQFF. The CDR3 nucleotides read TGTGCCAGCAGCTTAATACGGGGGGACTACAATGAGCAGTTCTTC.

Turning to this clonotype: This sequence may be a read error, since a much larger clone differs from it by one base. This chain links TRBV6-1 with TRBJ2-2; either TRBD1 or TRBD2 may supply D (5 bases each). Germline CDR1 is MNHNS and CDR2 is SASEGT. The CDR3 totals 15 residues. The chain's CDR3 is CASSKTETNTGVLFF. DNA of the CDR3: TGTGCCAGCAGCAAGACAGAGACGAACACCGGGGTGCTGTTTTTT.

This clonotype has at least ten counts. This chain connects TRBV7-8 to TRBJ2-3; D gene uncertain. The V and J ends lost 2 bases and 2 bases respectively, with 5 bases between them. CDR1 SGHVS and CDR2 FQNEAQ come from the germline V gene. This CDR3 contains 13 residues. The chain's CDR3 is CASSLPHTDTQYF. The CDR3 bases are TGTGCCAGCAGCTTACCCCACACAGATACGCAGTATTTT.

The CDR3 sequence is CASSLNRINQPQHF. In DNA, the CDR3 is TGTGCCAGCAGTTTAAACAGAATCAATCAGCCCCAGCATTTT. This chain connects TRBV27 to TRBJ1-5; D ambiguous. V was pared by 2 bases and J by 3 bases, with 8 bases between. This CDR3 is built from 14 residues. Germline loops: CDR1 MNHEY, CDR2 SMNVEV (reference sequence).

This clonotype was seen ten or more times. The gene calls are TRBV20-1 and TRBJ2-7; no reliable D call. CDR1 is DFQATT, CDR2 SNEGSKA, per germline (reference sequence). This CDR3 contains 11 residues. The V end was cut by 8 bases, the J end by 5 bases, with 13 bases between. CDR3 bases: TGCAGTTCGAGCCTTAGGAACGAGCAGTACTTC. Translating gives CSSSLRNEQYF.

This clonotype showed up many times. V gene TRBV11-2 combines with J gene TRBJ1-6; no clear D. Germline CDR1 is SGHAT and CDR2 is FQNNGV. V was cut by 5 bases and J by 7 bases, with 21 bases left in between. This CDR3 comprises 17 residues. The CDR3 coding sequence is TGTGCCAGCAGCCCCCACCGCGGCGACACTGGAAATTCACCCCTCCACTTT. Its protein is CASSPHRGDTGNSPLHF.

CDR3 amino acids: CSAKQTSGGAYEQFF. In DNA form, the CDR3 reads TGCAGTGCGAAACAGACTAGCGGGGGGGCCTATGAGCAGTTCTTC. This rearrangement joins TRBV20-1 to TRBJ2-1; 14 bases match TRBD2. The CDR3 spans 15 residues. Germline V lookup: CDR1 DFQATT, CDR2 SNEGSKA (reference sequence). Trimming took 6 bases from V and 8 from J; bases not matched to a gene: 9.

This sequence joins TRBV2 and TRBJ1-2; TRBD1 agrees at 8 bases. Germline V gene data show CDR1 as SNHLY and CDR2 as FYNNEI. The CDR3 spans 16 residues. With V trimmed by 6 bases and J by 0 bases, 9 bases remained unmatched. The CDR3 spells CASSPQDREANYGYTF. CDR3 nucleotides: TGTGCCAGCAGCCCTCAGGACAGGGAAGCTAACTATGGCTACACCTTC.

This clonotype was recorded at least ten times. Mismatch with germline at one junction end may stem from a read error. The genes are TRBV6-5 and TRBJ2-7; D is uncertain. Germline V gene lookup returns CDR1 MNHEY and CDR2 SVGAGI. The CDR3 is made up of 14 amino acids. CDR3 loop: CASSYSSRAYEQYF. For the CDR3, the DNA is TGTGCCAGCAGCTACTCGAGTAGGGCCTACGAGCAGTACTTC.

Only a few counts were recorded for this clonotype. This CDR3 reads CATSESGNYGYTF. The CDR3 nucleotides are TGTGCCACCAGTGAATCCGGAAACTATGGCTACACCTTC. The chain employs TRBV24-1 and TRBJ1-2; no reliable D call. CDR1 KGHDR and CDR2 SFDVKD come from the germline V gene. The ends were cut back, 4 bases at V and 2 bases at J, with 7 bases in the middle. CDR3 size: 13 residues.